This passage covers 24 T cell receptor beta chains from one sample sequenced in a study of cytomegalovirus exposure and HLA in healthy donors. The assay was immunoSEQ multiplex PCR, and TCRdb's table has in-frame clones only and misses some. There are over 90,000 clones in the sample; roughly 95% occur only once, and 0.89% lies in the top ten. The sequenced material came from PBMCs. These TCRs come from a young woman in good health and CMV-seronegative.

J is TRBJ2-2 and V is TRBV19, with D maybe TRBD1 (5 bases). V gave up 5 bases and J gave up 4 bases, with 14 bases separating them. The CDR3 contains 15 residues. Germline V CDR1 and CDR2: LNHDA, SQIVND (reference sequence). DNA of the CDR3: TGTGCCAGTAGTGCCCAGGGAAGGGGCACCGGGGAGCTGTTTTTT. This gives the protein CASSAQGRGTGELFF.

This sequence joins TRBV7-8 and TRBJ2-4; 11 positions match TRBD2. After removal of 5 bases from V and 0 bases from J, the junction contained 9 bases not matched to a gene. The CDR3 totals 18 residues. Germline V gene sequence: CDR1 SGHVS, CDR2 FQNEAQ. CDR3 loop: CASSPYRLAGLAKNIQYF. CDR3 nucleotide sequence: TGTGCCAGCAGCCCTTACAGACTAGCGGGGTTAGCCAAAAACATTCAGTACTTC.

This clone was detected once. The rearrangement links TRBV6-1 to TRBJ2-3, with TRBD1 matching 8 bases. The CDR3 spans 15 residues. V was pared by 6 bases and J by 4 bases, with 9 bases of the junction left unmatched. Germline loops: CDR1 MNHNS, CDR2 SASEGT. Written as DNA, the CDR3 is TGTGCCAGCAGCCGCGGACAGGGTGTATCAGATACGCAGTATTTT. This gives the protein CASSRGQGVSDTQYF.

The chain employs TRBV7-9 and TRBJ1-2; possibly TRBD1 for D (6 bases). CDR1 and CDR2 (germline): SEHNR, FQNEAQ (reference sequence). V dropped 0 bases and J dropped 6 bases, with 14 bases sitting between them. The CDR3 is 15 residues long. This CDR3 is CASSLAAGAVHGYTF. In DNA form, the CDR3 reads TGTGCCAGCAGCTTAGCGGCAGGGGCTGTACATGGCTACACCTTC. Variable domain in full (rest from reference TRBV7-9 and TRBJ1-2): DTGVSQNPRHKITKRGQNVTFRCDPISEHNRLYWYRQTLGQGPEFLTYFQNEAQLEKSRLLSDRFSAERPKGSFSTLEIQRTEQGDSAMYLCASSLAAGAVHGYTFGSGTRLTVV.

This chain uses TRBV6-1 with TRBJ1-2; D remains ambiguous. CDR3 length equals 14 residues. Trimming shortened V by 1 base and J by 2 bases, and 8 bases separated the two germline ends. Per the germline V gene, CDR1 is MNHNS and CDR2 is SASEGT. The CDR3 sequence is CASSEVAPNYGYTF. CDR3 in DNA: TGTGCCAGCAGTGAAGTAGCACCCAACTATGGCTACACCTTC.

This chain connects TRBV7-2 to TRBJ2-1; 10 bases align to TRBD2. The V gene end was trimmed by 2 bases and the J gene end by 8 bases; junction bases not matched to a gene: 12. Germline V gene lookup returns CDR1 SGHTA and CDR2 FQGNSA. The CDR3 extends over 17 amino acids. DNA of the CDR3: TGTGCCAGCAGCTTAAGGCCCTCTAGCGGGAGCAGGGATGAGCAGTTCTTC. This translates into CASSLRPSSGSRDEQFF.

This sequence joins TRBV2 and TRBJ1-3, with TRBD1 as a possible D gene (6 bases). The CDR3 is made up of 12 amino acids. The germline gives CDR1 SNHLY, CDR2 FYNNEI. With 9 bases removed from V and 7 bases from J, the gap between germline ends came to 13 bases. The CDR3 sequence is CARTGAVNTIYF. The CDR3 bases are TGTGCCAGGACAGGAGCCGTGAACACCATATATTTT.

The CDR3 coding sequence is TGTGCCAGCAGTTTATCTGACGGCAGGGGGCATGAGCAGTTCTTC. This translates into CASSLSDGRGHEQFF. This chain uses TRBV9 with TRBJ2-1; 8 bases align to TRBD1. Germline lookup yields CDR1 SGDLS and CDR2 YYNGEE. With V trimmed by 5 bases and J by 8 bases, 12 bases remained unmatched. The length of the CDR3 is 15 residues. Variable domain in full (rest from reference TRBV9 and TRBJ2-1): DSGVTQTPKHLITATGQRVTLRCSPRSGDLSVYWYQQSLDQGLQFLIQYYNGEERAKGNILERFSAQQFPDLHSELNLSSLELGDSALYFCASSLSDGRGHEQFFGPGTRLTVL.

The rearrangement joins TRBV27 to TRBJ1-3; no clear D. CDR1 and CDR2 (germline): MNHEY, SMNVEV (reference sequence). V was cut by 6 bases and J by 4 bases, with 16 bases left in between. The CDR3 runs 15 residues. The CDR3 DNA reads TGTGCCAGCAGGCCCGGTACGCTGGGCGGAAACACCATATATTTT. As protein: CASRPGTLGGNTIYF.

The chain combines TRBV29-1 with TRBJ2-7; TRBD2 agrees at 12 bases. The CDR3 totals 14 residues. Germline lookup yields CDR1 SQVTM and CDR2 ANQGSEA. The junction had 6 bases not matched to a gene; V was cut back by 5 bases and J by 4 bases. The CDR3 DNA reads TGCAGCGTTACAAGACTAGCGGGAGTTTACGAGCAGTACTTC. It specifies CSVTRLAGVYEQYF.

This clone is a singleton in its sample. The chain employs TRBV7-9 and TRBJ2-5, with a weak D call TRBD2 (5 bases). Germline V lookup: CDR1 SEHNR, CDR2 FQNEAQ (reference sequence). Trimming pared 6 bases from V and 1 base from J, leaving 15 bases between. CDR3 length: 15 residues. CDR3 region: CASRGTRTSQETQYF. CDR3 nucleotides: TGTGCCAGCAGGGGAACGAGGACTTCCCAAGAGACCCAGTACTTC. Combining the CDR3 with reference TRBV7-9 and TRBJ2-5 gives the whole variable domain DTGVSQNPRHKITKRGQNVTFRCDPISEHNRLYWYRQTLGQGPEFLTYFQNEAQLEKSRLLSDRFSAERPKGSFSTLEIQRTEQGDSAMYLCASRGTRTSQETQYFGPGTRLLVL.

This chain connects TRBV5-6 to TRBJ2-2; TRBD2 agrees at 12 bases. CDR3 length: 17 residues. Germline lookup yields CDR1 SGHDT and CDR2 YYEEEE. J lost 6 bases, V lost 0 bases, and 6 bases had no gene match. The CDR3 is CASSLAFLAGGAGELFF. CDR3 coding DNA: TGTGCCAGCAGCTTGGCTTTTCTAGCGGGAGGGGCCGGGGAGCTGTTTTTT.

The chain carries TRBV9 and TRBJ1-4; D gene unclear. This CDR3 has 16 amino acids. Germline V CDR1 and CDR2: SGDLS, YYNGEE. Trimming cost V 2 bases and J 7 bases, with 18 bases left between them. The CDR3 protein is CASSVSGLPAGEKLFF. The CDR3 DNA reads TGTGCCAGCAGCGTCTCTGGACTCCCGGCGGGTGAAAAACTGTTTTTT. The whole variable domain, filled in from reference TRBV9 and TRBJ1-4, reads DSGVTQTPKHLITATGQRVTLRCSPRSGDLSVYWYQQSLDQGLQFLIQYYNGEERAKGNILERFSAQQFPDLHSELNLSSLELGDSALYFCASSVSGLPAGEKLFFGSGTQLSVL.

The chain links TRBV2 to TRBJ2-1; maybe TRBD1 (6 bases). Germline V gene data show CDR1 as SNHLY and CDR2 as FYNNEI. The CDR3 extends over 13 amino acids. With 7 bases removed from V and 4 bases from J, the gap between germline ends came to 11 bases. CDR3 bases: TGTGCCAGCACTCAAGGGGGTTACAATGAGCAGTTCTTC. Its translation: CASTQGGYNEQFF.

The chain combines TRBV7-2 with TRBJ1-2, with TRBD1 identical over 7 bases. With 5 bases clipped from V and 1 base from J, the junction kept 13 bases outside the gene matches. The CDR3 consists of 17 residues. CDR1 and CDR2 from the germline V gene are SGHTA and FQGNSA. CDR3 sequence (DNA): TGTGCCAGCAGCAACGCCGGGACAGCAAGAATTAACTATGGCTACACCTTC. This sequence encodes CASSNAGTARINYGYTF.

CDR3 DNA: TGCGCCAGCAGCCCCCGGACTAGCGGGGGTAACAATGAGCAGTTCTTC. This encodes CASSPRTSGGNNEQFF. The chain has TRBV5-1 and TRBJ2-1; 13 nucleotides line up with TRBD2. The V segment lost 4 bases and the J segment 5 bases; nucleotides outside the gene matches: 6. The germline V gene has CDR1 SGHRS and CDR2 YFSETQ. There are 16 residues in the CDR3.

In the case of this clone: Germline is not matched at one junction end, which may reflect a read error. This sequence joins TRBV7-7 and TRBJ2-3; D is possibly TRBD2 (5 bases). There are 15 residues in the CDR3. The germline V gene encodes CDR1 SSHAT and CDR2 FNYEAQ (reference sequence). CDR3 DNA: TGTGCTAGCAGCCCTAGCAGAACAAGCCCAGATACGCAGTATTTT. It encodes CASSPSRTSPDTQYF.

This CDR3 reads CASSPFDRSSGNTIYF. CDR3 DNA sequence: TGTGCCAGCTCACCGTTCGACAGAAGCTCTGGAAACACCATATATTTT. V gene TRBV18 combines with J gene TRBJ1-3; TRBD1 might be the D (5 bases). The CDR3 covers 16 residues. Trimming removed 3 bases at V and 0 bases at J, with 12 bases between. Germline V gene lookup returns CDR1 KGHSH and CDR2 LQKENI.

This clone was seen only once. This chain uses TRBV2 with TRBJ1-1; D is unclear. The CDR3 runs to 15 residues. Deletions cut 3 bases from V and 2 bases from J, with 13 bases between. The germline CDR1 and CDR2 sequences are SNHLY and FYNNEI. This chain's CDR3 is CASSEVLGPNTEAFF. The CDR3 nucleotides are TGTGCCAGCAGTGAGGTTCTGGGCCCTAACACTGAAGCTTTCTTT.

CDR3 sequence reads: CASSTGTGVESFF. The CDR3 DNA follows: TGTGCCAGCAGCACTGGGACAGGGGTCGAGTCTTTCTTT. The chain joins TRBV5-6 to TRBJ1-1; 10 positions agree with TRBD1. Germline lookup yields CDR1 SGHDT and CDR2 YYEEEE. This CDR3 contains 13 residues. After removal of 4 bases from V and 12 bases from J, the junction contained 9 bases not matched to a gene.

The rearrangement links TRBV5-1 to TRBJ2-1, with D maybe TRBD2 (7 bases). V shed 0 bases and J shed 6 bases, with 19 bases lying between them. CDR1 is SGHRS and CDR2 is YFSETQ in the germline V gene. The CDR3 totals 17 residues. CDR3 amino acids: CASSLVLGGLMGNEQFF. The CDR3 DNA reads TGCGCCAGCAGCTTGGTACTGGGGGGGCTAATGGGCAATGAGCAGTTCTTC.

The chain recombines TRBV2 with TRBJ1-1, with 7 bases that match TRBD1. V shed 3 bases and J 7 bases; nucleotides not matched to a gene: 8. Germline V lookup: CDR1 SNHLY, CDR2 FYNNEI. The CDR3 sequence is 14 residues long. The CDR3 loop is CASSENRGGGEAFF. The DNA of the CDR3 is TGTGCCAGCAGTGAGAACAGGGGAGGAGGTGAAGCTTTCTTT.

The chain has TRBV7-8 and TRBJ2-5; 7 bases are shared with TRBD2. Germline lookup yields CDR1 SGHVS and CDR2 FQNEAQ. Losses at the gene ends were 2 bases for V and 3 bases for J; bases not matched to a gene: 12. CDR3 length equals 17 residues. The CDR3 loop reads CASSLRPALAVEETQYF. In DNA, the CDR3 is TGTGCCAGCAGCTTAAGGCCGGCGCTAGCGGTGGAAGAGACCCAGTACTTC.

CDR3 nucleotide sequence: TGTGCCAGCAGCTTGCAGGGGAGCTATAATTCACCCCTCCACTTT. It encodes CASSLQGSYNSPLHF. The rearrangement joins TRBV11-2 to TRBJ1-6, with D perhaps TRBD1 (6 bases). The germline gives CDR1 SGHAT, CDR2 FQNNGV. V was trimmed by 3 bases and J by 3 bases, leaving 9 bases between them. The CDR3 spans 15 residues. The full variable domain, with the rest looked up from reference TRBV11-2 and TRBJ1-6, is EAGVAQSPRYKIIEKRQSVAFWCNPISGHATLYWYQQILGQGPKLLIQFQNNGVVDDSQLPKDRFSAERLKGVDSTLKIQPAKLEDSAVYLCASSLQGSYNSPLHFGNGTRLTVT.